This T cell receptor (beta chain) was recovered during a study of cytomegalovirus exposure and HLA in healthy donors. Findings of the study overall: Highest at DRB1 and lowest at HLA-C, TCR association rates differed among HLA loci in a later analysis.

V lost 4 bases and J lost 0, with 11 bases in between. This CDR3 is built from 14 residues. The germline CDR1 and CDR2 sequences are SGHNT and YYREEE (reference sequence). The PCR was carried out with 60 Vbeta primers and 13 Jbeta primers. Some clones are missing from TCRdb's copy, which holds only in-frame ones; the method was immunoSEQ multiplex PCR. The top ten clones hold around 6.3% of a sample with 130,000 or so clones, approximately 67% of them seen once. With regard to this clone: Its antigen is unidentified.

Material: PBMCs. The TCR comes from a woman aged 55-70 years in good health and CMV-seronegative. The V call is TRBV5-4, the J call TRBJ2-7, with D tentatively TRBD1 (6 bases). CDR3 DNA: TGTGCCAGCAGCACCAAACAGGGCTCCTACGAGCAGTACTTC. Encoded protein: CASSTKQGSYEQYF.